This T cell receptor beta chain was sequenced during a study of blood T cell repertoires in COVID-19. Participant ages covered about 18 to 100 years across about two dozen US areas. Assignments of participants to cohorts depended upon their own reported clinical history. Method: immunoSEQ multiplex PCR; TCRdb's copy keeps in-frame clones and lacks some. This repertoire shows about 300,000 clones, 85% to 90% found once; its top ten account for roughly 2.9%. Germline values: CDR1 LGHDT, CDR2 YNNKEL (reference sequence). The length of the CDR3 is 17 residues. V was clipped by 3 bases and J by 4 bases; unmatched bases: 10.

The J gene is TRBJ2-7, the V gene TRBV3-1 (or the pseudogene TRBV3-2); 12 bases fit TRBD1. This clonotype originated in a woman in her fifties or sixties who had been exposed to COVID-19. Source material: PBMCs or T cells enriched from blood (not recorded which). The CDR3 DNA sequence: TGTGCCAGCAGCCAGCCTCAGGGGACAGGGGGCGCGTACGAGCAGTACTTC. Translation: CASSQPQGTGGAYEQYF.